This T cell receptor (beta chain) was recovered during a study of blood T cells in healthy people across ages. J was trimmed by 6 bases and V by 6 bases; bases with no gene match: 7. The CDR3 has 14 amino acids. The germline gives CDR1 SGHVS, CDR2 FNYEAQ. A sample-barcoded 5' primer and a J-beta primer mix were used in a second PCR of about 7 to 11 cycles. MiXCR, applied by TCRdb to the 5' RACE reads, yields one record per CDR3 protein. This sample has 800,000 to 950,000 distinct CDR3 sequences, with about 27% found just once. These sequences were also reported in another study, on T cells of mothers and their children. That source notes: Each child contributed around 3 million TCR beta CDR3 reads, while each mother contributed over 9.5 million.

This sequence originates from a woman aged 40 to 50 in good health. The chain has TRBV7-6 and TRBJ1-4, with 7 bases that match TRBD1. The specimen was blood. This chain's CDR3 is CASRAGRGDEKLFF. The DNA of the CDR3 is TGTGCCAGCAGGGCTGGCAGGGGGGATGAAAAACTGTTTTTT.